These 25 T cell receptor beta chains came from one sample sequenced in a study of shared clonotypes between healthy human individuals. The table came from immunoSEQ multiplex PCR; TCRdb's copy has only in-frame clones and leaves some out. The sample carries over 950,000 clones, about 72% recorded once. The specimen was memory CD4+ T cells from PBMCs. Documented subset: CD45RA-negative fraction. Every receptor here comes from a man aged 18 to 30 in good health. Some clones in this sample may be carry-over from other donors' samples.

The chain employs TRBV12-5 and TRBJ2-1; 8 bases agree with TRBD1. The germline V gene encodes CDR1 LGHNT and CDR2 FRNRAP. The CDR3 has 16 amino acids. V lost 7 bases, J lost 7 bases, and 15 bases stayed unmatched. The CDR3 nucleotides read TGTGCTAGTGCCCCGGTCCCCGGGACAGGTAAGAATGAGCAGTTCTTC. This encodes CASAPVPGTGKNEQFF.

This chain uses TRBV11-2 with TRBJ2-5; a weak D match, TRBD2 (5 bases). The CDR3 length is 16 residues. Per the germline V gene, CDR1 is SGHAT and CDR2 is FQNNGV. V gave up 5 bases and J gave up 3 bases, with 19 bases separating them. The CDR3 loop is CASSRLRGSAKETQYF. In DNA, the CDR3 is TGTGCCAGCAGCCGATTACGAGGGTCGGCGAAAGAGACCCAGTACTTC.

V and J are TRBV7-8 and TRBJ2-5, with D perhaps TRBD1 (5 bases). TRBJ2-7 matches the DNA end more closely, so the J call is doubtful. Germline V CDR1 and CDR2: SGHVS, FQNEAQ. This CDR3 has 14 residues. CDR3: CASSDRQGTYEQYF. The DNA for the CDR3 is TGTGCCAGCAGCGACAGACAAGGTACCTACGAGCAGTACTTC.

CDR3 region: CACRLAGARQFF. The CDR3 DNA reads as TGTGCCTGCAGACTAGCGGGAGCACGGCAGTTCTTC. This chain connects TRBV30 to TRBJ2-1; 12 bases are shared with TRBD2. The CDR3 is 12 residues long. The trim removed 6 bases at V and 12 bases at J, leaving 6 bases unmatched. Germline assignment: CDR1 GTSNPN and CDR2 SVGIG (reference sequence).

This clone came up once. In DNA form, the CDR3 reads TGCGCCAGCAGCCCCCGCGGTAGCGGGAAGGCGAACACCGGGGAGCTGTTTTTT. This sequence encodes CASSPRGSGKANTGELFF. The chain is built from TRBV5-1 and TRBJ2-2; 8 bases align to TRBD2. V lost 4 bases and J lost 0; bases outside the gene matches: 11. This CDR3 comprises 18 residues. Germline V CDR1 and CDR2: SGHRS, YFSETQ.

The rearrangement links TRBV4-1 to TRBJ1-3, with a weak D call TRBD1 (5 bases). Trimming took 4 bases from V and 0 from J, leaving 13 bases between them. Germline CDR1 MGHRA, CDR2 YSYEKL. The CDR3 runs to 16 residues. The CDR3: CASSPGGGYSGNTIYF. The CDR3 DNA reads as TGCGCCAGCAGCCCCGGGGGGGGTTACTCTGGAAACACCATATATTTT.

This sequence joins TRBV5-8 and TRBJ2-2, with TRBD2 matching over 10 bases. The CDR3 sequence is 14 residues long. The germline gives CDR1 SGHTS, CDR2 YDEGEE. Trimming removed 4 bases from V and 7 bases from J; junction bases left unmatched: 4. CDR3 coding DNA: TGTGCCAGCAGCCCTAGCGGGAGTATCGGGGAGCTGTTTTTT. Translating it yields CASSPSGSIGELFF. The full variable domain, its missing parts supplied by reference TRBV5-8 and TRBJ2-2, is EAGVTQSPTHLIKTRGQQATLRCSPISGHTSVYWYQQALGLGLQFLLWYDEGEERNRGNFPPRFSGRQFPNYSSELNVNALELEDSALYLCASSPSGSIGELFFGEGSRLTVL.

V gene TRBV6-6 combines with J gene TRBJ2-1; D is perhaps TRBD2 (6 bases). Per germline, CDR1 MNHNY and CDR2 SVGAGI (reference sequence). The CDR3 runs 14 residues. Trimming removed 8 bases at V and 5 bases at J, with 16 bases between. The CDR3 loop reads CASCFGTANNEQFF. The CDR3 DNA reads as TGTGCCAGCTGTTTCGGGACTGCTAACAATGAGCAGTTCTTC.

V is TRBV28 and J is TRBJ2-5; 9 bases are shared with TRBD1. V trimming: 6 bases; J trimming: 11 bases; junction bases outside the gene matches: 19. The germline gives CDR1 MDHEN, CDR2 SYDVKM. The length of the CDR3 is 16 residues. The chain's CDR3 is CASSPPRGQGSGEQYF. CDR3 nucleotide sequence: TGTGCCAGCAGCCCCCCTAGGGGACAGGGCTCAGGGGAGCAGTACTTC.

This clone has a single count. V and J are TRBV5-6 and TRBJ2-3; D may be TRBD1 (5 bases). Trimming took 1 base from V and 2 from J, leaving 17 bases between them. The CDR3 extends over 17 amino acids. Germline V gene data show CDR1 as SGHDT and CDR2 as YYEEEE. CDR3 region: CASSLSKGPIHTDTQYF. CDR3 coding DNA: TGTGCCAGCAGCTTGAGTAAGGGGCCGATCCACACAGATACGCAGTATTTT.

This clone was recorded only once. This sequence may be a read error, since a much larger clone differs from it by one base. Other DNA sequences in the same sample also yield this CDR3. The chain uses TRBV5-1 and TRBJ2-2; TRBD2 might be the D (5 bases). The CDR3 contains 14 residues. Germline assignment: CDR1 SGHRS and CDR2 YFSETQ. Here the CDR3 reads CASSLADSTGELFF. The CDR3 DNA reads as TGCGCCAGCAGCTTGGCCGATAGCACCGGGGAGCTGTTTTTC.

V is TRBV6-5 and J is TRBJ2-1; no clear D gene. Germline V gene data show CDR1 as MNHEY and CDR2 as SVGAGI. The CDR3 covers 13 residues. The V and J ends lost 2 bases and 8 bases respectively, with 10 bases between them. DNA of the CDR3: TGTGCCAGCAGTTACCGGTCCCTATATGAGCAGTTCTTC. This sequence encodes CASSYRSLYEQFF.

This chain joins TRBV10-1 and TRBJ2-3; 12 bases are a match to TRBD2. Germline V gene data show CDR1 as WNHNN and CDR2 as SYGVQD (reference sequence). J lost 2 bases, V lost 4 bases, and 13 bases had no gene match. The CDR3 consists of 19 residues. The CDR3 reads CASSAGLAGTRLFTDTQYF. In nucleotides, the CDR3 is TGCGCCAGCAGTGCAGGACTAGCGGGAACGAGACTATTCACAGATACGCAGTATTTT.

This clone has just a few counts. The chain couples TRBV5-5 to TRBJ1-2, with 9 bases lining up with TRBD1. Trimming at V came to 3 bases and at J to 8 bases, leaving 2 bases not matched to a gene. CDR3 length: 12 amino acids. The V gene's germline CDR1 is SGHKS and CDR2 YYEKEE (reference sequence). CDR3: CASSWTGEGYTF. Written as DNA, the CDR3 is TGTGCCAGCAGCTGGACAGGGGAAGGCTACACCTTC.

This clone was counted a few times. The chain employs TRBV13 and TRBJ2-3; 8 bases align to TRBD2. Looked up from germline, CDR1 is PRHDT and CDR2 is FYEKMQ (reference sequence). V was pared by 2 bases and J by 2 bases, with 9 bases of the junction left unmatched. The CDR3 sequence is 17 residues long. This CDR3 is CASSLRVAGKATDTQYF. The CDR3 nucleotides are TGTGCCAGCAGCTTAAGGGTAGCGGGGAAAGCCACAGATACGCAGTATTTT.

The CDR3 sequence is CASKGVPGKLFF. DNA for the CDR3: TGTGCCAGCAAGGGCGTCCCGGGAAAACTGTTTTTT. The V and J genes are TRBV9 and TRBJ1-4; D not resolved. The CDR3 covers 12 residues. The germline V gene has CDR1 SGDLS and CDR2 YYNGEE. Trimming removed 6 bases from V and 10 bases from J, with 13 bases in between.

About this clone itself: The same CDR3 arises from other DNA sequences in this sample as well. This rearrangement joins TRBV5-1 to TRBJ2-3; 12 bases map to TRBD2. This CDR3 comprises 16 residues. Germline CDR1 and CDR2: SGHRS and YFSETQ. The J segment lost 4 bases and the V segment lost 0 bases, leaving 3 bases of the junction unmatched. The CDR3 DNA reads TGCGCCAGCAGCTTGGGACTAGCGGGAGTAGCAGATACGCAGTATTTT. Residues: CASSLGLAGVADTQYF.

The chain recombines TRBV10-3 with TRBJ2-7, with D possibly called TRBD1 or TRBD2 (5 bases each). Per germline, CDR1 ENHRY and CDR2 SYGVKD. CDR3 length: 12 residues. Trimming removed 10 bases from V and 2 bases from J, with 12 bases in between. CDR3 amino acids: CATGRETYEQYF. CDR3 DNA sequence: TGTGCCACCGGCAGGGAGACCTACGAGCAGTACTTC.

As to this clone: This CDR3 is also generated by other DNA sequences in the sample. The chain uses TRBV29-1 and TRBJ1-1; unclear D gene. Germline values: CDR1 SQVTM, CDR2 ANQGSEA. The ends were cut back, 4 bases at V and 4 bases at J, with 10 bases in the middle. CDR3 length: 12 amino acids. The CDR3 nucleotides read TGCAGCGTTGTAAGCGGAATCACTGAAGCTTTCTTT. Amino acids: CSVVSGITEAFF.

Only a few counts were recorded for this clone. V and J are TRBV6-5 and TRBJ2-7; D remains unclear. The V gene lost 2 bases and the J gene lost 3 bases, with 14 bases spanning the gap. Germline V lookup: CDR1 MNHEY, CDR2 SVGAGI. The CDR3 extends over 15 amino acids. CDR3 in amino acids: CASSYAPGSRYEQYF. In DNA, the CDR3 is TGTGCCAGCAGTTACGCCCCAGGTTCACGCTACGAGCAGTACTTC.

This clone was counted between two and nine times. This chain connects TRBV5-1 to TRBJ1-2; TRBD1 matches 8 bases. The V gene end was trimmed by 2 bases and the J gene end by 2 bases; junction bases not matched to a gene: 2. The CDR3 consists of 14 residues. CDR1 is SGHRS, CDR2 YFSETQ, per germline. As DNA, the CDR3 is TGCGCCAGCAGCTTCGGGACAGGCAACTATGGCTACACCTTC. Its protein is CASSFGTGNYGYTF.

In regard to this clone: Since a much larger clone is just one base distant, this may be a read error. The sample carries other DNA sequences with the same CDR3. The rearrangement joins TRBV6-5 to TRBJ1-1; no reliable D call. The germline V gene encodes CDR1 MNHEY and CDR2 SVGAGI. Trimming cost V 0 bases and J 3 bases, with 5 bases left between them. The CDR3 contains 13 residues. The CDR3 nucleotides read TGTGCCAGCAGTTACTCGAGGGACACTGAAGCTTTCTTT. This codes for CASSYSRDTEAFF.

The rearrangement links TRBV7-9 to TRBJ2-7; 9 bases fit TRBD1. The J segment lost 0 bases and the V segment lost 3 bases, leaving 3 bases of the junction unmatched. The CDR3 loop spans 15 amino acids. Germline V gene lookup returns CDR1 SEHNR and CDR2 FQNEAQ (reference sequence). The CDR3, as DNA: TGTGCCAGCAGCTTGAAACAGGGGGCCTCCTACGAGCAGTACTTC. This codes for CASSLKQGASYEQYF.

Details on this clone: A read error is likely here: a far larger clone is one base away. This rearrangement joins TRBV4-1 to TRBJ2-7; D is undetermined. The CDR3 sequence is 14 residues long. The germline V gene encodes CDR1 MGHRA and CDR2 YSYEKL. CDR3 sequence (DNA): TGCGCCGGCAGCCCGACACGAACTTCCTACGAGCAGTACTTC. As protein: CAGSPTRTSYEQYF.

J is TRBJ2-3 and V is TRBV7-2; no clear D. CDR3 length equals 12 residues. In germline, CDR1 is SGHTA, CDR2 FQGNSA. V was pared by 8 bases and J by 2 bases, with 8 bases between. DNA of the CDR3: TGTGCCAGCCGTATAGTCACAGATACGCAGTATTTT. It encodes CASRIVTDTQYF.